The 29 T cell receptor beta chains below come from one sample, sequenced in a study of cytomegalovirus exposure and HLA in healthy donors. Clones were read by immunoSEQ multiplex PCR, and TCRdb kept only the in-frame ones, dropping some. The profile shows roughly 240,000 clones, more than 75% of them singletons. The sequenced sample was PBMCs. The source is a man younger than 35 in good health and CMV-seronegative.

V gene TRBV28 combines with J gene TRBJ2-3; TRBD2 matches at 7 bases. Trimming took 3 bases from V and 4 from J; bases not matched to a gene: 10. This CDR3 has 16 amino acids. The germline CDR1 and CDR2 sequences are MDHEN and SYDVKM. The CDR3 nucleotides are TGTGCCAGCAGTTTTTCCCCCTCCGGACTAGCAGATACGCAGTATTTT. It codes for CASSFSPSGLADTQYF.

This sequence joins TRBV6-5 and TRBJ2-2; maybe TRBD2 (5 bases). This CDR3 spans 16 amino acids. V shed 4 bases and J shed 2 bases, with 14 bases lying between them. CDR1 is MNHEY, CDR2 SVGAGI, per germline. In DNA, the CDR3 is TGTGCCAGCAGTTCCCACTGGGAGCCTAACACCGGGGAGCTGTTTTTT. It specifies CASSSHWEPNTGELFF.

V is TRBV18 and J is TRBJ2-7; D gene unclear. Trimming shortened V by 6 bases and J by 5 bases, and 8 bases separated the two germline ends. Looked up from germline, CDR1 is KGHSH and CDR2 is LQKENI. The CDR3 contains 11 residues. The CDR3 region is CASSTRDEQYF. Written as DNA, the CDR3 is TGTGCCAGCTCTACACGGGACGAGCAGTACTTC.

The chain uses TRBV30 and TRBJ2-7, with 15 bases that match TRBD2. The CDR3 covers 18 residues. The junction had 15 bases not matched to a gene; V was cut back by 8 bases and J by 1 base. CDR1 and CDR2 (germline): GTSNPN, SVGIG (reference sequence). DNA for the CDR3: TGTGCCCTCCAAAAGAAAGGACTAGCGGGAGGGCAATCCTACGAGCAGTACTTC. Its protein is CALQKKGLAGGQSYEQYF.

V usage is TRBV18 and J usage is TRBJ2-3; D call uncertain. CDR1 KGHSH and CDR2 LQKENI come from the germline V gene. The CDR3 totals 13 residues. The V gene lost 5 bases and the J gene lost 4 bases, with 10 bases spanning the gap. The DNA for the CDR3 is TGTGCCAGCTCATCCCAGGTTCCAGATACGCAGTATTTT. Amino acid sequence: CASSSQVPDTQYF.

The chain recombines TRBV5-6 with TRBJ2-5; 7 bases fit TRBD2. Germline trimming cut 5 bases from V and 5 bases from J; bases unmatched to any gene: 12. The CDR3 totals 15 residues. The germline gives CDR1 SGHDT, CDR2 YYEEEE. The CDR3: CASSSTWREQETQYF. The CDR3 DNA sequence: TGTGCCAGCAGTTCTACCTGGCGGGAGCAGGAGACCCAGTACTTC. Based on the CDR3 plus reference TRBV5-6 and TRBJ2-5, the full variable domain is DAGVTQSPTHLIKTRGQQVTLRCSPKSGHDTVSWYQQALGQGPQFIFQYYEEEERQRGNFPDRFSGHQFPNYSSELNVNALLLGDSALYLCASSSTWREQETQYFGPGTRLLVL.

This rearrangement joins TRBV5-1 to TRBJ2-3; TRBD2 matches at 8 bases. CDR1 and CDR2 (germline): SGHRS, YFSETQ. V shed 3 bases and J 0 bases; nucleotides not matched to a gene: 3. This CDR3 is built from 15 residues. The CDR3 bases are TGCGCCAGCAGCTGGCGGGGGGACAGCACAGATACGCAGTATTTT. Protein sequence: CASSWRGDSTDTQYF.

The V and J genes are TRBV9 and TRBJ1-4; D is possibly TRBD1 (5 bases). CDR1 is SGDLS and CDR2 is YYNGEE in the germline V gene. The V end lost 4 bases, the J end lost 8 bases, and 12 bases lay between the germline ends. The CDR3 totals 13 residues. CDR3 sequence reads: CASSPQGREKLFF. The CDR3 region has the DNA TGTGCCAGCAGCCCGCAGGGTAGGGAAAAACTGTTTTTT.

This chain uses TRBV27 with TRBJ2-7; TRBD1 agrees at 8 bases. The junction had 16 bases not matched to a gene; V was cut back by 5 bases and J by 7 bases. Germline CDR1 reads MNHEY; CDR2 reads SMNVEV (reference sequence). The CDR3 is made up of 16 amino acids. CDR3 sequence: CASSRRTGSRQGEQYF. CDR3 in DNA: TGTGCCAGCAGTCGCCGGACAGGGTCCCGCCAAGGGGAGCAGTACTTC.

This clone appeared a few times. The chain links TRBV27 to TRBJ2-7; TRBD1 matches at 7 bases. Germline lookup yields CDR1 MNHEY and CDR2 SMNVEV (reference sequence). V dropped 5 bases and J dropped 1; count of bases not matched to a gene: 8. The CDR3 length is 15 residues. CDR3 bases: TGTGCCAGCAGTCCGACGGACAGGTATTCCTACGAGCAGTACTTC. Amino acids: CASSPTDRYSYEQYF.

This clone was counted between two and nine times. As DNA, the CDR3 is TGTGCCAGCAGCCAAGACCTAGCGGACATCAAGACCCAGTACTTC. This translates into CASSQDLADIKTQYF. The rearrangement joins TRBV4-2 to TRBJ2-5, with 7 bases fitting TRBD2. Germline V gene lookup returns CDR1 LGHNA and CDR2 YNFKEQ. The V segment lost 0 bases and the J segment 6 bases; nucleotides outside the gene matches: 7. This CDR3 contains 15 residues.

This clone has only a few counts. The rearrangement links TRBV6-4 to TRBJ2-3, with 7 bases aligning to TRBD2. The CDR3 has 14 residues. CDR1 is MRHNA and CDR2 is SNTAGT in the germline V gene. J lost 5 bases, V lost 3 bases, and 5 bases had no gene match. The CDR3 loop reads CASSESSGGDTQYF. In nucleotides, the CDR3 is TGTGCCAGCAGTGAGTCTAGCGGAGGAGATACGCAGTATTTT.

The V and J genes are TRBV29-1 and TRBJ1-1, with D possibly TRBD1 on 5 matching bases. This CDR3 spans 13 amino acids. V lost 2 bases and J lost 9, with 16 bases in between. Germline V lookup: CDR1 SQVTM, CDR2 ANQGSEA. CDR3 amino acids: CSVESDTTRKAFF. Written as DNA, the CDR3 is TGCAGCGTTGAATCGGACACGACAAGGAAAGCTTTCTTT.

The chain is built from TRBV14 and TRBJ2-5; maybe TRBD2 (5 bases). The V gene's germline CDR1 is SGHDN and CDR2 FVKESK. The CDR3 loop spans 17 amino acids. The V gene lost 2 bases and the J gene lost 0 bases, with 16 bases spanning the gap. CDR3 region: CASSQTAADVYQETQYF. The CDR3 DNA follows: TGTGCCAGCAGCCAAACAGCGGCCGATGTGTACCAAGAGACCCAGTACTTC.

J is TRBJ2-7 and V is TRBV7-8, with 9 bases lining up with TRBD1. The CDR3 has 14 residues. CDR1 is SGHVS and CDR2 is FQNEAQ in the germline V gene. The J segment lost 5 bases and the V segment lost 5 bases, leaving 7 bases of the junction unmatched. The CDR3 reads CASSGRGQGDEQYF. CDR3 nucleotides: TGTGCCAGCAGCGGTAGGGGACAGGGTGACGAGCAGTACTTC.

The V call is TRBV6-6, the J call TRBJ2-1; TRBD2 aligns across 10 bases. CDR3 length equals 15 residues. V lost 6 bases, J lost 5 bases, and 7 bases stayed unmatched. Germline CDR1 reads MNHNY; CDR2 reads SVGAGI (reference sequence). Here the CDR3 DNA reads TGTGCCAGCAGGCCTAGCGGGGGATCAGACAATGAGCAGTTCTTC. Translated: CASRPSGGSDNEQFF.

The genes are TRBV28 and TRBJ2-7, with 8 nucleotides matching TRBD1. In germline, CDR1 is MDHEN, CDR2 SYDVKM. The CDR3 is 15 residues long. After removal of 4 bases from V and 3 bases from J, the junction contained 8 bases not matched to a gene. The CDR3 nucleotides read TGTGCCAGCAGTTCGTGGACAGGGAAGGTCTACGAGCAGTACTTC. This translates into CASSSWTGKVYEQYF.

The J gene is TRBJ1-5, the V gene TRBV28; 8 bases are a match to TRBD1. The V gene end was trimmed by 4 bases and the J gene end by 7 bases; junction bases not matched to a gene: 6. This CDR3 comprises 14 residues. Looked up from germline, CDR1 is MDHEN and CDR2 is SYDVKM. CDR3 sequence (DNA): TGTGCCAGCAGTTCAGACAGGGGCGGACAGCCCCAGCATTTT. This gives the protein CASSSDRGGQPQHF.

The chain uses TRBV7-3 and TRBJ2-6; D unresolved. The CDR3 is 14 residues long. V gave up 5 bases and J gave up 2 bases, with 7 bases separating them. Germline CDR1 reads SGHTA; CDR2 reads FQGTGA. CDR3 region: CASSLQAGANVLTF. The CDR3 DNA reads as TGTGCCAGCAGCCTCCAGGCTGGGGCCAACGTCCTGACTTTC.

This clone showed up just once. The chain combines TRBV4-3 with TRBJ2-3; D is unresolved. There are 14 residues in the CDR3. Trimming shortened V by 0 bases and J by 2 bases, and 6 bases separated the two germline ends. Germline values: CDR1 LGHNA, CDR2 YSLEER. The CDR3 bases are TGCGCCAGCAGCCAAGAATGGGCCACAGATACGCAGTATTTT. This codes for CASSQEWATDTQYF.

The count of this clone is one. V usage is TRBV11-3 and J usage is TRBJ2-3; maybe TRBD1 (6 bases). Trimming left V 3 bases short and J 0 bases short, with 13 bases between. The CDR3 is 16 amino acids. Germline lookup yields CDR1 SGHNT and CDR2 YENEEA. CDR3 sequence (DNA): TGTGCCAGCAGCTTGGGACAAGGATCAAGCACAGATACGCAGTATTTT. Encoded protein: CASSLGQGSSTDTQYF.

V gene TRBV28 combines with J gene TRBJ2-7; D unresolved. V was cut by 3 bases and J by 6 bases, with 18 bases left in between. The CDR3 spans 15 residues. In germline, CDR1 is MDHEN, CDR2 SYDVKM. The CDR3 reads CASSFRRVSYVEQYF. CDR3 bases: TGTGCCAGCAGTTTCCGTCGCGTATCCTACGTCGAGCAGTACTTC. The variable domain in full, completed from reference TRBV28 and TRBJ2-7, reads DVKVTQSSRYLVKRTGEKVFLECVQDMDHENMFWYRQDPGLGLRLIYFSYDVKMKEKGDIPEGYSVSREKKERFSLILESASTNQTSMYLCASSFRRVSYVEQYFGPGTRLTVT.

V and J are TRBV6-5 and TRBJ1-1; 7 bases align to TRBD1. J lost 7 bases, V lost 2 bases, and 7 bases had no gene match. The CDR3 loop spans 14 amino acids. Germline-derived CDR1 and CDR2 are MNHEY and SVGAGI. CDR3 in amino acids: CASSYQTGSSEAFF. The CDR3 DNA is TGTGCCAGCAGTTACCAGACAGGGAGTAGTGAAGCTTTCTTT.

CDR3 in DNA: TGTGCCAGCAGCCCGACAGGGGCAGGAACTAATGAAAAACTGTTTTTT. As protein: CASSPTGAGTNEKLFF. V gene TRBV28 combines with J gene TRBJ1-4; 8 nucleotides match TRBD1. Trimming at V came to 6 bases and at J to 1 base, leaving 7 bases not matched to a gene. The CDR3 extends over 16 amino acids. Germline V gene lookup returns CDR1 MDHEN and CDR2 SYDVKM.

V is TRBV6-6 and J is TRBJ2-5; 9 bases align to TRBD1. The CDR3 is 12 amino acids. Germline lookup yields CDR1 MNHNY and CDR2 SVGAGI (reference sequence). V trimming: 5 bases; J trimming: 5 bases; junction bases outside the gene matches: 0. For the CDR3, the DNA is TGTGCCAGCAGTGGACAGGGGGAGACCCAGTACTTC. It encodes CASSGQGETQYF.

On this clone: Germline is not matched at one junction end, which may reflect a read error. The chain links TRBV4-1 to TRBJ2-4; 7 nucleotides line up with TRBD1. The CDR3 totals 12 residues. The germline CDR1 and CDR2 sequences are MGHRA and YSYEKL. DNA for the CDR3: TGCGCCAGCAGCCAAAAAACAGGGGATTTCCCTTTC. Encoded protein: CASSQKTGDFPF.

The gene calls are TRBV5-4 and TRBJ2-2, with 8 bases fitting TRBD1. The ends lost 2 bases at V and 4 bases at J; junction bases unmatched: 7. Per the germline V gene, CDR1 is SGHNT and CDR2 is YYREEE (reference sequence). This CDR3 is built from 16 residues. This CDR3 reads CASSFQTGAATGELFF. The CDR3 DNA reads TGTGCCAGCAGCTTCCAGACAGGGGCGGCCACCGGGGAGCTGTTTTTT.

The V and J genes are TRBV15 and TRBJ2-2; D unclear. Trimming took off 0 bases at V and 0 bases at J, with 5 bases between the two ends. Germline CDR1 LNHNV, CDR2 YYDKDF (reference sequence). The CDR3 spans 15 residues. The CDR3 reads CATSREQTNTGELFF. CDR3 DNA sequence: TGTGCCACCAGCAGAGAACAGACGAACACCGGGGAGCTGTTTTTT.

The genes are TRBV19 and TRBJ1-2, with a weak D call TRBD1 (5 bases). CDR1 is LNHDA and CDR2 is SQIVND in the germline V gene (reference sequence). Trimming removed 10 bases from V and 8 bases from J, with 11 bases in between. This CDR3 has 10 amino acids. CDR3 DNA: TGTGCCACAGGACATGGAGGCTACACCTTC. Protein: CATGHGGYTF.